This is a list of T cell receptor beta chains from one sample in a study of CD8+ T cells in alopecia areata. The assay was immunoSEQ multiplex PCR, and TCRdb's table has in-frame clones only and misses some. Of 200,000 to 250,000 clones listed, 40% to 55% are singletons. The material was CD4+ T cells sorted from blood, obtained at approximately week 36, from a patient treated with tofacitinib. The source of these receptors is a human donor with alopecia areata. Each CDR3 is given without its conserved first and last residue.

CDR3 protein	V gene	J gene
ASSSGTGANVLT	TRBV5-6	TRBJ2-6
ASSIGQGTNTGELF	TRBV5-1	TRBJ2-2
ASSLGLAGDNEQF	TRBV7-2	TRBJ2-1
ASRTGAYGYT	TRBV25-1	TRBJ1-2
AWRTNEKLF	TRBV30	TRBJ1-4
AISEAGVAYNEQF	TRBV10-3	TRBJ2-1
SVASGRSSYNEQF	TRBV29-1	TRBJ2-1
ASSPASGIAKNIQY	TRBV19	TRBJ2-4
ASIPDRDGEQY	TRBV7-2	TRBJ2-7
ASSMRPRGDTQY	TRBV19	TRBJ2-3
ATRREAGYEQY	TRBV2	TRBJ2-7
ASSETGQGYEKLF	TRBV7-9	TRBJ1-4
ASSLRQRAYEQY	TRBV4-1	TRBJ2-7
ASSSGSLWRAQY	TRBV5-6	TRBJ2-3
AWSEGLADETQY	TRBV30	TRBJ2-5
AWSVGRPGQPQH	TRBV30	TRBJ1-5
ASRTGVGSPLH	TRBV2	TRBJ1-6
AWQRGSGNTIY	TRBV30	TRBJ1-3
ASSGSGWGNEQF	TRBV6-6	TRBJ2-1
APNGGSGHEQF	TRBV2	TRBJ2-1
ASSLDPQNQPQH	TRBV5-4	TRBJ1-5
AWSRGSSGSYEQY	TRBV30	TRBJ2-7
ASSSDHYGYT	TRBV5-4	TRBJ1-2
ASQPEASALIETQY	TRBV2	TRBJ2-5
ASSLFNQPQH	TRBV7-2	TRBJ1-5
ASSATSVAYEQY	TRBV5-4	TRBJ2-7
ASSFQGFTDEKLF	TRBV5-1	TRBJ1-4
SARDSYGYT	TRBV20-1	TRBJ1-2
AWATGVIGELF	TRBV30	TRBJ2-2